This TCR beta chain was documented in a study of Tregs in tolerant kidney transplant recipients. In the study overall: Mixed chimerism was transient after nonmyeloablative marrow transplants from related graft donors.

About this clone itself: Its antigen is unknown.

Sequenced by immunoSEQ multiplex PCR; TCRdb stores in-frame clones only, minus some. The sample lists about 110,000 clones; 90% were seen once. Study-level results: In tolerant patients, donor-specific Tregs outgrew total Tregs, suggesting antigen-driven expansion. The small number of patients limits these findings pending further validation.

This CDR3 has 15 residues. CDR1 and CDR2 from the germline V gene are SGHKS and YYEKEE (reference sequence). Trimming pared 0 bases from V and 2 bases from J, leaving 12 bases between. The chain has TRBV5-5 and TRBJ2-7; D perhaps matches TRBD1 (5 bases). This TCR came from a human donor who received a combined kidney and bone marrow transplant. The sample consisted of CD4+ T cells from blood, taken before the transplant. Written as DNA, the CDR3 is TGTGCCAGCAGCTTGGTCCAGGGCCCAACCTACGAGCAGTACTTC. As protein: CASSLVQGPTYEQYF.